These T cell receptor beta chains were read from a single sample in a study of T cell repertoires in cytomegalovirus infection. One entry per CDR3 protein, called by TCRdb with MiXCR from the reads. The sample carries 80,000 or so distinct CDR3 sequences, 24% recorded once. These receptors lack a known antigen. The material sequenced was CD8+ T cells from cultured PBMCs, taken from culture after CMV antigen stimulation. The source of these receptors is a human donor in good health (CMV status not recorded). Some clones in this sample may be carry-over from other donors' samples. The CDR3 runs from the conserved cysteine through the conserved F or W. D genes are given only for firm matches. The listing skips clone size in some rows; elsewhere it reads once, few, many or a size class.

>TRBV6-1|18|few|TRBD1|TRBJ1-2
CASSEASWRGRTNYGYTF
TGTGCCAGCAGTGAAGCCTCGTGGAGGGGGCGGACAAACTATGGCTACACCTTC
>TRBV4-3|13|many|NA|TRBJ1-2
CASSQEESYGYTF
TGCGCCAGCAGCCAAGAGGAGTCCTATGGCTACACCTTC
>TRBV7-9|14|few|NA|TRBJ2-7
CASSLGPGDYEQYF
TGTGCCAGCAGCTTAGGCCCAGGGGACTACGAGCAGTACTTC
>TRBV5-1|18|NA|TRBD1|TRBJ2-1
CASSKGQGISESYNEQFF
TGCGCCAGCAGTAAGGGACAGGGTATTTCTGAGTCCTACAATGAGCAGTTCTTC
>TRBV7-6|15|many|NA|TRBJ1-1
CASSLVASGAREAFF
TGTGCCAGCAGCTTAGTTGCTTCGGGGGCAAGGGAAGCTTTCTTT
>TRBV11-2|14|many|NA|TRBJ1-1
CASTDLRMNTEAFF
TGTGCCAGCACGGACTTGAGGATGAACACTGAAGCTTTCTTT
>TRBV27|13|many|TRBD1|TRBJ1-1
CASSLSTGSEAFF
TGTGCCAGCAGTTTATCGACAGGGTCGGAAGCTTTCTTT
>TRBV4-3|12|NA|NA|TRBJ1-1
CASSQGGGEAFF
TGCGCCAGCAGCCAGGGTGGGGGAGAAGCTTTCTTT
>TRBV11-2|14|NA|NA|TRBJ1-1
CASSLEAMDTEAFF
TGTGCCAGCAGCTTAGAAGCGATGGACACTGAAGCTTTCTTT
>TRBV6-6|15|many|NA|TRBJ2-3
CASSYSESSTDTQYF
TGTGCCAGCAGTTACAGTGAATCTAGCACAGATACGCAGTATTTT
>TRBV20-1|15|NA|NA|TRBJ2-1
CSAPGRGGSYNEQFF
TGCAGTGCCCCTGGCAGGGGGGGCTCCTACAATGAGCAGTTCTTC
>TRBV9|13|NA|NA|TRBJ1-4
CASSPSGGTELFF
TGTGCCAGCAGCCCGAGCGGCGGGACCGAACTGTTTTTT
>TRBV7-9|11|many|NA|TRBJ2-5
CASSTIETQYF
TGTGCCAGCAGCACCATCGAGACCCAGTACTTC
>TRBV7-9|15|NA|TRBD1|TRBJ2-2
CASSVRDRGTGELFF
TGTGCCAGCAGCGTCCGGGACAGGGGAACCGGGGAGCTGTTTTTT
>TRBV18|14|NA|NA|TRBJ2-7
CASSPPDRYYEQYF
TGTGCCAGCTCACCACCAGACAGATACTACGAGCAGTACTTC
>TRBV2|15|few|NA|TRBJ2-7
CASTQKAVERSEQYF
TGTGCCAGCACCCAGAAGGCCGTAGAACGTTCCGAGCAGTACTTC
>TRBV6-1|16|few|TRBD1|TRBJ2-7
CASSPGDPTGGYEQYF
TGTGCCAGCAGTCCCGGGGACCCGACAGGGGGCTACGAGCAGTACTTC
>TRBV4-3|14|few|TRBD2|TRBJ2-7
CASSQGLARYEQYF
TGCGCCAGCAGCCAAGGACTAGCGAGGTACGAGCAGTACTTC
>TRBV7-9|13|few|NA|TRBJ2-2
CAPGGPRSGELFF
TGTGCACCAGGGGGGCCCAGGTCCGGGGAGCTGTTTTTT
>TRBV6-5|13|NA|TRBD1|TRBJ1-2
CASTLGQGDGYTF
TGTGCCAGCACTTTAGGACAGGGGGATGGCTACACCTTC
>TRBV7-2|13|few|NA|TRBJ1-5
CASSLPQGQPQHF
TGTGCCAGCAGCTTACCACAGGGACAGCCCCAGCATTTT
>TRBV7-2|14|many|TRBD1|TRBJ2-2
CASSFGQGVGELFF
TGTGCCAGCAGCTTCGGACAGGGGGTCGGGGAGCTGTTTTTT
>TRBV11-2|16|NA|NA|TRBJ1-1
CASSLSQNRKNTEAFF
TGTGCCAGCAGCTTATCCCAGAACAGGAAGAACACTGAAGCTTTCTTT
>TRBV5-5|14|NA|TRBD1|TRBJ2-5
CASSLGETGVSQYF
TGTGCCAGCAGCTTGGGAGAGACAGGGGTCAGCCAGTACTTC
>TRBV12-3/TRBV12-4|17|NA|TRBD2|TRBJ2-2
CASSPGLAGGGTGELFF
TGTGCCAGCAGCCCTGGACTAGCGGGAGGTGGCACCGGGGAGCTGTTTTTT
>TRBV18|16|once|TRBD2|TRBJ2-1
CASSPPTSGSGNEQFF
TGTGCCAGCTCACCACCGACTAGCGGGAGTGGAAATGAGCAGTTCTTC
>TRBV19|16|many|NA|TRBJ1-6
CASSAGIGSYNSPLHF
TGTGCCAGTAGTGCAGGCATCGGCTCCTATAATTCACCCCTCCACTTT
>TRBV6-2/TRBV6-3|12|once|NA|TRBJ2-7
CASRGGAYEQYF
TGTGCCAGCAGAGGGGGGGCCTACGAGCAGTACTTC